The 25 T cell receptor beta chains given below trace back to one sample, sequenced in a study of blood T cell repertoires in COVID-19 (TCRdb year 2020). Library preparation employed the immunoSEQ multiplex PCR assay. In TCRdb, the immuneACCESS table is reduced to in-frame sequences with V and J assigned. These tables do not hold every clone; where another copy was compared, an unresolved V gene accounts for under half, and the others remain unexplained. The sample table shows more than 300,000 clones, and 91% are seen once. The ten largest clones capture roughly 3.5% of the sample. The sequenced material came from peripheral blood. These receptor sequences come from a woman under 30 who had recovered from COVID-19.

A single count supports this clone. This sequence joins TRBV6-5 and TRBJ2-3, with 7 bases fitting TRBD1. This CDR3 is 15 amino acids long. Looked up from germline, CDR1 is MNHEY and CDR2 is SVGAGI. Unmatched junction bases numbered 11, after V lost 7 bases and J lost 4 bases. CDR3 sequence: CASIQSRTGADTQYF. As DNA, the CDR3 is TGTGCCAGCATCCAGTCCAGGACAGGCGCAGATACGCAGTATTTT.

This chain uses TRBV11-2 with TRBJ2-3; 7 positions agree with TRBD2. The CDR3 is 16 amino acids. The junction had 11 bases not matched to a gene; V was cut back by 6 bases and J by 2 bases. CDR1 and CDR2 (germline): SGHAT, FQNNGV. CDR3 sequence: CASRPRSGDTTDTQYF. CDR3 DNA sequence: TGTGCCAGCAGACCACGAAGCGGGGATACCACAGATACGCAGTATTTT.

The chain employs TRBV15 and TRBJ2-1; 11 bases fit TRBD2. With V trimmed by 1 base and J by 6 bases, 8 bases remained unmatched. This CDR3 contains 17 residues. Germline values: CDR1 LNHNV, CDR2 YYDKDF (reference sequence). As DNA, the CDR3 is TGTGCCACCAGCAGAGCGAAAATAGCGGGAGGGCTCAATGAGCAGTTCTTC. Its translation is CATSRAKIAGGLNEQFF. Variable domain in full (rest from reference TRBV15 and TRBJ2-1): DAMVIQNPRYQVTQFGKPVTLSCSQTLNHNVMYWYQQKSSQAPKLLFHYYDKDFNNEADTPDNFQSRRPNTSFCFLDIRSPGLGDTAMYLCATSRAKIAGGLNEQFFGPGTRLTVL.

Notes on this clone: The sample holds other DNA sequences that translate to the same CDR3. This chain uses TRBV7-9 with TRBJ1-3; D remains ambiguous. Germline V gene lookup returns CDR1 SEHNR and CDR2 FQNEAQ (reference sequence). This CDR3 contains 14 residues. V was shortened by 5 bases and J by 0 bases, with 8 bases between the two germline ends. CDR3 in DNA: TGTGCCAGCAGCCCACGGGGCTCTGGAAACACCATATATTTT. It codes for CASSPRGSGNTIYF.

The CDR3 nucleotides are TGTGCCAGCAGCCAAGACGACAGAAACACTGAAGCTTTCTTT. The encoded protein is CASSQDDRNTEAFF. The genes are TRBV3-1 (or the pseudogene TRBV3-2) and TRBJ1-1; a possible D gene is TRBD1 (5 bases). The CDR3 covers 14 residues. Deletions cut 0 bases from V and 2 bases from J, with 7 bases between. Germline CDR1 LGHDT, CDR2 YNNKEL (reference sequence).

The chain employs TRBV5-4 and TRBJ2-3, with D perhaps matching TRBD2 (5 bases). Deletions cut 1 base from V and 4 bases from J, with 13 bases between. Per the germline V gene, CDR1 is SGHNT and CDR2 is YYREEE (reference sequence). This CDR3 spans 15 amino acids. DNA for the CDR3: TGTGCCAGCAGCTTGCGAGGGCCTGCGGCAGATACGCAGTATTTT. This codes for CASSLRGPAADTQYF.

This clone occurred a few times. V usage is TRBV6-6 and J usage is TRBJ2-1; 9 positions match TRBD2. Per germline, CDR1 MNHNY and CDR2 SVGAGI (reference sequence). V lost 4 bases to trimming and J lost 6 bases; unmatched junction nucleotides: 4. This CDR3 has 14 amino acids. CDR3 loop: CASSSGGRVNEQFF. The CDR3 DNA sequence: TGTGCCAGCAGTTCCGGCGGGAGGGTCAATGAGCAGTTCTTC.

J is TRBJ1-1 and V is TRBV30; 8 positions match TRBD1. Germline V gene data show CDR1 as GTSNPN and CDR2 as SVGIG (reference sequence). Trimming took 5 bases from V and 3 from J; bases not matched to a gene: 5. The CDR3 is 13 residues long. The CDR3: CAWSGQGYTEAFF. The CDR3 DNA reads as TGTGCCTGGTCAGGACAGGGATACACTGAAGCTTTCTTT.

J is TRBJ2-1 and V is TRBV18; TRBD2 agrees at 7 bases. Per germline, CDR1 KGHSH and CDR2 LQKENI. The CDR3 runs 14 residues. The ends lost 2 bases at V and 8 bases at J; junction bases unmatched: 6. The CDR3: CASSPGLVNYEQFF. The DNA for the CDR3 is TGTGCCAGCTCACCAGGACTAGTCAATTATGAGCAGTTCTTC.

In the case of this clone: The sample carries other DNA sequences with the same CDR3. The gene calls are TRBV7-9 and TRBJ2-1; 8 nucleotides agree with TRBD2. Germline V CDR1 and CDR2: SEHNR, FQNEAQ (reference sequence). J gave up 1 base and V 0 bases, and 2 bases lay outside the gene matches. The CDR3 is 16 residues long. The CDR3 region is CASSLALAGSYNEQFF. CDR3 coding DNA: TGTGCCAGCAGCTTAGCCTTAGCGGGATCCTACAATGAGCAGTTCTTC.

This chain connects TRBV10-3 to TRBJ1-2; D is undetermined. The germline CDR1 and CDR2 sequences are ENHRY and SYGVKD. V lost 0 bases, J lost 2 bases, and 10 bases lay in between. The CDR3 consists of 15 residues. The CDR3 DNA sequence: TGTGCCATCAGTGAGTCCCGGGGAATCAACTATGGCTACACCTTC. Protein sequence: CAISESRGINYGYTF.

This clone occurred once. The CDR3 nucleotides are TGTGCCAGTAGGCTGAGGCCACCTAACTATGGCTACACCTTC. This encodes CASRLRPPNYGYTF. The chain is built from TRBV19 and TRBJ1-2; D unclear. Germline V lookup: CDR1 LNHDA, CDR2 SQIVND (reference sequence). The length of the CDR3 is 14 residues. Trimming pared 6 bases from V and 0 bases from J, leaving 11 bases between.

The chain joins TRBV19 to TRBJ2-1; TRBD2 matches 11 bases. The CDR3 sequence is 18 residues long. The germline V gene has CDR1 LNHDA and CDR2 SQIVND (reference sequence). The V and J ends lost 3 bases and 0 bases, in that order; junction bases with no gene match: 7. CDR3 loop: CASSIPSGRNSSYNEQFF. CDR3 DNA sequence: TGTGCCAGTAGTATTCCTAGCGGGAGGAATAGCTCCTACAATGAGCAGTTCTTC.

The rearrangement joins TRBV6-5 to TRBJ2-5, with D possibly being TRBD2 (6 bases). The CDR3 is 15 amino acids. V was shortened by 2 bases and J by 4 bases, with 14 bases between the two germline ends. CDR1 and CDR2 (germline): MNHEY, SVGAGI. The CDR3 DNA reads TGTGCCAGCAGTTACACGACTAGTCTGTCAGAGACCCAGTACTTC. Its protein product is CASSYTTSLSETQYF.

The rearrangement joins TRBV29-1 to TRBJ2-3; 7 nucleotides line up with TRBD2. The CDR3 sequence is 14 residues long. Germline trimming cut 4 bases from V and 0 bases from J; bases unmatched to any gene: 4. The germline CDR1 and CDR2 sequences are SQVTM and ANQGSEA. CDR3: CSVAGSGSTDTQYF. Here the CDR3 DNA reads TGCAGCGTTGCCGGTAGCGGGAGCACAGATACGCAGTATTTT.

The chain joins TRBV11-3 to TRBJ2-5; 7 bases match TRBD2. With V trimmed by 5 bases and J by 5 bases, 11 bases remained unmatched. CDR3 length: 15 residues. Germline values: CDR1 SGHNT, CDR2 YENEEA. CDR3 sequence reads: CASSQNVGGVETQYF. The CDR3 coding sequence is TGTGCCAGCAGCCAAAACGTGGGAGGGGTGGAGACCCAGTACTTC. Together with reference TRBV11-3 and TRBJ2-5, the CDR3 gives the full variable domain: EAGVVQSPRYKIIEKKQPVAFWCNPISGHNTLYWYLQNLGQGPELLIRYENEEAVDDSQLPKDRFSAERLKGVDSTLKIQPAELGDSAVYLCASSQNVGGVETQYFGPGTRLLVL.

A remark on this clone: Relative to the germline gene, one junction end is altered; a read error may explain this. The V gene is TRBV9, the J gene TRBJ1-4; D is perhaps TRBD1 (5 bases). CDR1 is SGDLS, CDR2 YYNGEE, per germline. The CDR3 loop spans 15 amino acids. CDR3 nucleotides: TGTGCCAGCACCGTAGGGGCAGCAACTAATGAAAAACTGTTTTTT. Residues: CASTVGAATNEKLFF.

This rearrangement joins TRBV6-2 or TRBV6-3 to TRBJ2-2; D perhaps matches TRBD2 (6 bases). In germline, CDR1 is MNHEY, CDR2 SVGEGT. With 2 bases removed from V and 4 bases from J, the gap between germline ends came to 11 bases. The CDR3 runs 15 residues. The DNA for the CDR3 is TGTGCCAGCAGTTACGCGGGACGGGGCACCGGGGAGCTGTTTTTT. Protein product: CASSYAGRGTGELFF.

This clone was picked up a small number of times. The CDR3 spells CASSRMDREGYGYTF. The CDR3 coding sequence is TGTGCCAGCAGCCGAATGGACAGGGAGGGATATGGCTACACCTTC. The chain links TRBV7-9 to TRBJ1-2, with 8 bases that match TRBD1. CDR1 and CDR2 from the germline V gene are SEHNR and FQNEAQ (reference sequence). The CDR3 length is 15 residues. V dropped 5 bases and J dropped 5; count of bases not matched to a gene: 10.

The rearrangement joins TRBV10-1 to TRBJ2-7, with 7 bases that match TRBD2. CDR3 length: 16 residues. Germline assignment: CDR1 WNHNN and CDR2 SYGVQD (reference sequence). With 1 base clipped from V and 2 bases from J, the junction kept 8 bases outside the gene matches. The CDR3 loop is CASSEWSGKLPYEQYV. The CDR3 DNA follows: TGCGCCAGCAGTGAGTGGAGCGGGAAACTACCCTACGAGCAGTACGTC.

This chain links TRBV6-2 or TRBV6-3 with TRBJ2-1; 11 positions agree with TRBD2. This CDR3 comprises 15 residues. CDR1 and CDR2 (germline): MNHEY, SVGEGT. V lost 2 bases, J lost 9 bases, and 6 bases stayed unmatched. The CDR3 DNA is TGTGCCAGCAGTTACAGACTAGCGGGGACCGTTGAGCAGTTCTTC. Protein product: CASSYRLAGTVEQFF.

This chain connects TRBV4-1 to TRBJ1-2, with no clear D. The CDR3 spans 17 residues. The germline V and J ends were trimmed by 4 bases and 8 bases, with 26 bases remaining between them. Germline assignment: CDR1 MGHRA and CDR2 YSYEKL. The CDR3 sequence is CASSPFGATPSAEGYTF. The CDR3 nucleotides read TGCGCCAGCAGCCCTTTTGGAGCAACACCTTCAGCCGAGGGCTACACCTTC.

The chain joins TRBV4-3 to TRBJ1-1, with unresolved D. The CDR3 extends over 15 amino acids. Germline CDR1 reads LGHNA; CDR2 reads YSLEER. V lost 0 bases and J lost 6, with 14 bases in between. The CDR3 region is CASSQEMIASAEAFF. The CDR3 DNA follows: TGCGCCAGCAGCCAAGAGATGATAGCAAGCGCTGAAGCTTTCTTT.

This chain links TRBV9 with TRBJ2-1; D might be TRBD1 (6 bases). Trimming shortened V by 0 bases and J by 8 bases, and 15 bases separated the two germline ends. This CDR3 has 15 amino acids. Germline assignment: CDR1 SGDLS and CDR2 YYNGEE. CDR3 sequence reads: CASSVAPGTGYEQFF. The DNA of the CDR3 is TGTGCCAGCAGCGTAGCTCCGGGTACAGGGTATGAGCAGTTCTTC.

V usage is TRBV19 and J usage is TRBJ1-6, with D perhaps matching TRBD1 (6 bases). V dropped 4 bases and J dropped 7 bases, with 14 bases sitting between them. The germline CDR1 and CDR2 sequences are LNHDA and SQIVND (reference sequence). The CDR3 is 15 amino acids. The CDR3 coding sequence is TGTGCCAGTAGTAGTCGTCAGGGGACCAATTCACCCCTCCACTTT. It translates to CASSSRQGTNSPLHF.